This entry features one T cell receptor (beta chain) sequence. Its antigen remains unknown. This sample stems from a study of PD-1 blockade in classical Hodgkin lymphoma. Study context: Administration of nivolumab to patients was at 3 mg/kg intravenously every 2 weeks. Study conclusions and caveats: Relative to healthy donors, newly diagnosed patients reportedly had lower baseline TCR diversity, which was reported as lower still in relapsed/refractory patients. CD4+ TCR diversity, unlike CD8+, rose significantly by C4D1.

Trimming took 4 bases from V and 3 from J; bases not matched to a gene: 2. Germline CDR1 WNHNN, CDR2 SYGVQD (reference sequence). This CDR3 is built from 14 residues. Every single patient, without exception, relapsed after autologous stem cell transplantation, and brentuximab vedotin exposure varied. Reported best responses ranged across complete response, partial response or progressive disease. Only in-frame clones appear in the TCRdb table, and some are missing; sequencing was by immunoSEQ multiplex PCR. The table has more than 40,000 clones, 88% seen once. The rearrangement links TRBV10-1 to TRBJ2-3, with 9 bases aligning to TRBD2. The sequence was obtained from a human donor with classical Hodgkin lymphoma. The source was peripheral blood mononuclear cells (PBMCs), collected at baseline. The CDR3: CASSVAGVTDTQYF. DNA for the CDR3: TGCGCCAGCAGTGTAGCGGGAGTGACAGATACGCAGTATTTT.